Sequencing of this T cell receptor (beta chain) was carried out in a study of blood T cells in healthy people across ages. As concerns this clonotype: Antigen unknown.

Primers used in a second PCR of about 7 to 12 cycles were a sample-barcoded 5' primer and a J-beta primer mix. TCRdb passed the 5' RACE reads through MiXCR, listing each CDR3 protein once. The sample has approximately 780,000 distinct CDR3 sequences, more than 25% seen once. Study-wide results and limits: The percentage of naive T cells correlated strongly with TCR beta diversity. Getting older went along with TCR beta diversity per million T cells dropping roughly linearly. Whereas aged donors had fewer naive CD4+ cells, long-lived donors had more of them and higher diversity.

The sample was also reused in another study, on T cells of mothers and their children. That work states: Nine systemically healthy Caucasian donors: three mothers, six children.

The sequencing input was blood. This TCR was sampled from a boy between 10 and 17 years old in good health.

In DNA, the CDR3 is TGTGCCAGCAGTATCGGGGGACAGGGGGCGGAAAAACTGTTTTTT. Its translation: CASSIGGQGAEKLFF. The gene calls are TRBV6-6 and TRBJ1-4; 12 bases map to TRBD1. Per the germline V gene, CDR1 is MNHNY and CDR2 is SVGAGI (reference sequence). The junction had 6 bases not matched to a gene; V was cut back by 5 bases and J by 8 bases. CDR3 length: 15 residues.